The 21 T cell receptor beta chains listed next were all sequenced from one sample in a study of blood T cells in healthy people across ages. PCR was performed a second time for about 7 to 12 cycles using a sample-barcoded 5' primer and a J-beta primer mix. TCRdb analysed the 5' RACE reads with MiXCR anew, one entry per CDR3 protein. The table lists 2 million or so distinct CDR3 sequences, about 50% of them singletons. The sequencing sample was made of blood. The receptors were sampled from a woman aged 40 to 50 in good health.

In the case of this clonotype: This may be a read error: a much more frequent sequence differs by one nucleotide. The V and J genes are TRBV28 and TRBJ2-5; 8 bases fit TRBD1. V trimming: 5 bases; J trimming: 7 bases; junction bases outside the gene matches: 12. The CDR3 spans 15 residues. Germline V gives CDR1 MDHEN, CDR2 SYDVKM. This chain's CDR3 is CASSPGQAGKRTQYF. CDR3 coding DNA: TGTGCCAGCAGTCCGGGACAGGCGGGGAAAAGGACCCAGTACTTC.

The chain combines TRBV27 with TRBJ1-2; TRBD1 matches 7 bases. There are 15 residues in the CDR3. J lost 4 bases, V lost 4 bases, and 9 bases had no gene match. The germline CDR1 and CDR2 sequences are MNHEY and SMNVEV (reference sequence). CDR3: CASSSRQGRVYGYTF. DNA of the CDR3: TGTGCCAGCAGTTCAAGACAGGGTAGGGTCTATGGCTACACCTTC.

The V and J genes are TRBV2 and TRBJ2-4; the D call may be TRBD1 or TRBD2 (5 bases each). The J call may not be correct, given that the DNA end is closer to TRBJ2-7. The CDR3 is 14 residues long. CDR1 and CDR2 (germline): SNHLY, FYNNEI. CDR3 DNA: TGTGCCAGCAGCTCTACCGGGACCGTCCCCGAGCAGTACTTC. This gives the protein CASSSTGTVPEQYF.

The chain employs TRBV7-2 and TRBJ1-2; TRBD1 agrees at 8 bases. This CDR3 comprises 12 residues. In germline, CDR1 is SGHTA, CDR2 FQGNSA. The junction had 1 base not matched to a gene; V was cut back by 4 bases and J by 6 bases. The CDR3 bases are TGTGCCAGCAGCTGGACAGGGAATGGCTACACCTTC. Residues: CASSWTGNGYTF.

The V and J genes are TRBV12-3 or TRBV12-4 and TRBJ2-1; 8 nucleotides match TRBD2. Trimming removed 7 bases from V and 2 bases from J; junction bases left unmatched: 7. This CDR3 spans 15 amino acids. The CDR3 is CASNLGGGTYNEQFF. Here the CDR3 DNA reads TGTGCCAGCAATCTTGGCGGGGGGACCTACAATGAGCAGTTCTTC.

The CDR3 spells CSVEDWTGSETQYF. The CDR3 DNA reads TGCAGCGTTGAAGACTGGACAGGGTCGGAGACCCAGTACTTC. V and J are TRBV29-1 and TRBJ2-5; TRBD1 agrees at 8 bases. V gave up 0 bases and J gave up 5 bases; unmatched junction bases: 5. CDR3 length equals 14 residues. Germline CDR1 and CDR2: SQVTM and ANQGSEA.

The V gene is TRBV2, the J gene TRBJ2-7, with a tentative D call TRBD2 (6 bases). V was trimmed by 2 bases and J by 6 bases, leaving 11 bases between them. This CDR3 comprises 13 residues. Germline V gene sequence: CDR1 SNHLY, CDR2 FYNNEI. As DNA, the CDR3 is TGTGCCAGCAGTGAACATATGGGGGGCGAGCAGTACTTC. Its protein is CASSEHMGGEQYF.

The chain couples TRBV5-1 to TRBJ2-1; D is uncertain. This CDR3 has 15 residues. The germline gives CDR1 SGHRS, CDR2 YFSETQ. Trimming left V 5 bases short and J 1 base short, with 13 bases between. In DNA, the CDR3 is TGCGCCAGCAGAAAAGTGGGATCGTCCTACAATGAGCAGTTCTTC. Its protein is CASRKVGSSYNEQFF.

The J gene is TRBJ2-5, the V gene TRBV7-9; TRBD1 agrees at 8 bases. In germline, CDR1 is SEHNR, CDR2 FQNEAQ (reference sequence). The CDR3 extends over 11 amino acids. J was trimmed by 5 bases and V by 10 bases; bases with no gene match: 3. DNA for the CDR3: TGTGCCACACAGGGGGTGGAGACCCAGTACTTC. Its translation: CATQGVETQYF.

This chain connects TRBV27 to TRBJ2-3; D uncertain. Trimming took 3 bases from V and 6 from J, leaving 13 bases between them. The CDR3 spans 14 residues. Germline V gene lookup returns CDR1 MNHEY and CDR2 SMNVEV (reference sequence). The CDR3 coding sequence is TGTGCCAGCAGTTTTCGAGCCGGGCGGGATACGCAGTATTTT. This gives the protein CASSFRAGRDTQYF.

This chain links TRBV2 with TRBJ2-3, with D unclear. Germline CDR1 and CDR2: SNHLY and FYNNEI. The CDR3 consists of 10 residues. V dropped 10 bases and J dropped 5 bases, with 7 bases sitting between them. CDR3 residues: CATQLDTQYF. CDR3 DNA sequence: TGTGCCACACAACTAGATACGCAGTATTTT.

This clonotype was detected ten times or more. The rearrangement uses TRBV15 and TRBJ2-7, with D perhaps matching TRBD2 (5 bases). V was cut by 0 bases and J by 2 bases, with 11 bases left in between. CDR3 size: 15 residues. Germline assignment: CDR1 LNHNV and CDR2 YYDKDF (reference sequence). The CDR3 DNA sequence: TGTGCCACCAGCAGAGATCGAGGGATCGCCTACGAGCAGTACTTC. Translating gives CATSRDRGIAYEQYF.

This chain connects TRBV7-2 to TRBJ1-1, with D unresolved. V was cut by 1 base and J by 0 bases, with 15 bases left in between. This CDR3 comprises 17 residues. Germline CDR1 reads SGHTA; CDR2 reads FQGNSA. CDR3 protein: CASSLVVPLRMNTEAFF. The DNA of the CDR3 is TGTGCCAGCAGCTTAGTGGTGCCCCTGAGGATGAACACTGAAGCTTTCTTT.

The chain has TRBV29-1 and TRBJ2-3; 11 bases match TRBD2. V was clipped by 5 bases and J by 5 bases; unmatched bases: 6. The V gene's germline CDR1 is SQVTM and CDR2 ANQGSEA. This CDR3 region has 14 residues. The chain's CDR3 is CSVRLAGKVDTQYF. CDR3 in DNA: TGCAGCGTTAGACTAGCGGGGAAGGTAGATACGCAGTATTTT.

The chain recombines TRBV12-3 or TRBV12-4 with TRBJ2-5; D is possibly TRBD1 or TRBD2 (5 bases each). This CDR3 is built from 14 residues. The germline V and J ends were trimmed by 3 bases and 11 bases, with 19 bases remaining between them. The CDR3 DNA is TGTGCCAGCAGTTTCCGTGGGGACGCAACTGAGCAGTACTTC. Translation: CASSFRGDATEQYF.

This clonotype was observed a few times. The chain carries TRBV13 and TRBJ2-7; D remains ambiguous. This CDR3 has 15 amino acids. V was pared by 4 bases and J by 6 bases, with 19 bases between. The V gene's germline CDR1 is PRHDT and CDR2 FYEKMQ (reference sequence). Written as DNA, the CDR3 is TGTGCCAGCAGCTCCCAAGGTCGTGGATACGCCGAGCAGTACTTC. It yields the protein CASSSQGRGYAEQYF.

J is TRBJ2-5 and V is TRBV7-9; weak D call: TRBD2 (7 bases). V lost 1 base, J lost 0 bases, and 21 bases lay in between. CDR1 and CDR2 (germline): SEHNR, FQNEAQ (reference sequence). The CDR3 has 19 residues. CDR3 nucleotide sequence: TGTGCCAGCAGCTTAGAGAGGCCGGGGGGCCAACCTTACCAAGAGACCCAGTACTTC. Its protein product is CASSLERPGGQPYQETQYF.

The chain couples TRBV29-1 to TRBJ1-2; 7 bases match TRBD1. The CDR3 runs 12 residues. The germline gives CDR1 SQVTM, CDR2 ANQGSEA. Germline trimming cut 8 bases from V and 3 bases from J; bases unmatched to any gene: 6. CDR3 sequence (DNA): TGCAGCTCTACCGACAGGGACTATGGCTACACCTTC. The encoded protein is CSSTDRDYGYTF.

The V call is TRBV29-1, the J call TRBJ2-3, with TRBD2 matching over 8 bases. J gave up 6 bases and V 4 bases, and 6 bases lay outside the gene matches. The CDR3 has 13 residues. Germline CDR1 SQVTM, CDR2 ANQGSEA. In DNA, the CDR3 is TGCAGCGTTGTTGCGGGGGGTGCGGATACGCAGTATTTT. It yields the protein CSVVAGGADTQYF.

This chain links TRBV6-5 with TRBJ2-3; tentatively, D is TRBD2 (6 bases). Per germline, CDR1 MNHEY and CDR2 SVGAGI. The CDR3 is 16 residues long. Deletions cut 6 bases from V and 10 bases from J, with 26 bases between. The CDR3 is CASSPSGGGTGDAQYF. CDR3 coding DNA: TGTGCCAGCAGCCCATCGGGTGGCGGAACGGGGGATGCGCAGTATTTT.

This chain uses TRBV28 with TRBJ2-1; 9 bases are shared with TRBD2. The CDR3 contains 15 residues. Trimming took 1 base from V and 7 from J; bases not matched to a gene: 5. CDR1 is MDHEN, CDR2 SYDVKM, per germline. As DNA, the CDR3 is TGTGCCAGCAGTTTATTGGCTAGCGGGGAGAATGAGCAGTTCTTC. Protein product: CASSLLASGENEQFF. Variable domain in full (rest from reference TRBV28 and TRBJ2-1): DVKVTQSSRYLVKRTGEKVFLECVQDMDHENMFWYRQDPGLGLRLIYFSYDVKMKEKGDIPEGYSVSREKKERFSLILESASTNQTSMYLCASSLLASGENEQFFGPGTRLTVL.